This record concerns one TCR beta chain sequence. No cognate antigen has been identified for it. Base quality data are lacking; no much larger clone is found one base away. This sample stems from a study of blood T cell repertoires in COVID-19 (dated by TCRdb to 2018 to 2020). Some background on the complete study: Collaborator samples came from the United States, Italy and Spain and covered acute and convalescent phases of COVID-19. The sample metadata nearly always contained a de-identified subject ID, COVID-19 status, age in years and sex. HLA class I and class II types, where available, came from metadata supplied by the sample provider rather than from assay-based typing. Subjects who had been exposed to COVID-19, were actively infected with it, or had recovered from it provided the deeply sampled blood TCRbeta repertoires that made up the dataset. The material from the prospective study consisted of cDNA or gDNA derived from T cells, B-cell-depleted T cells, or PBMCs. The repertoires were released in a freely available public database meant as a resource for research on the immune response to SARS-CoV-2. Samples were obtained from the ongoing ImmuneRACE study (first 160 participants) and from over a thousand subjects provided by 6 global collaborators.

The cysteine opens and the phenylalanine closes a CDR3 of 15 amino acids. The read is trimmed to its CDR3 DNA, 45 bases read in frame from base 1. V loses 0 bases of germline sequence and J loses 10 bases, and the interval between the two ends is 14 bases. CDR1 SGDLS and CDR2 YYNGEE are derived from the germline V gene. The immunoSEQ Assay, a bias-controlled multiplex PCR, was used to amplify TCRbeta CDR3 regions from genomic DNA. The source study handled its data this way. Within the assay, amplification of reference gene primers was used to estimate how many nucleated cells each sample contained. To quantify the absolute abundance of each unique TCRbeta CDR3 rearrangement, sequence reads were collapsed and filtered. For each sample, productive Simpson clonality was calculated as the square root of Simpson's diversity index across productive rearrangements. Held by TCRdb, this immuneACCESS table contains in-frame sequences only and omits some clones. Under half of the omission traces to an unresolved V gene where checked; the cause of the rest is unknown. The V and J calls and clone size were taken over from that table, and D and trimming were inferred from the DNA. Within this sample are 150,000 to 200,000 clones, with around 80% of them counted one time only. Of the sample, roughly 8.1% is held by the ten largest clones.

Results the study describes overall, beyond this receptor: Clinical and demographic metadata were provided uncurated, with the amount varying by source and participant.

The collaborating institutions used their own protocols to collect whole blood in K2EDTA tubes. For TCRbeta analysis, collaborators shipped samples in one of three forms: frozen whole blood, isolated PBMCs, or DNA extracted from either of those sample types. This receptor chain uses TRBV9 and TRBJ1-6; a weak D assignment points to TRBD1 (6 bases agree). The sequencing input was peripheral blood. This TCR was sampled from a woman in her 70s with acute or convalescent COVID-19. The CDR3 region has the sequence CASSVEGGKGSPLHF. Here is the DNA: TGTGCCAGCAGCGTAGAAGGGGGAAAGGGCTCACCCCTCCACTTT.